This entry lists 24 T cell receptor beta chains sequenced from one sample in a study of T-cell memory formation after mild COVID-19. TCRdb re-analysed the 5' RACE reads in MiXCR, keeping a single row per CDR3 protein. This sample has 450,000 or so distinct CDR3 sequences, with about 23% found just once. Sequencing used PBMCs or a T cell subset sorted from them (not recorded which). Source of these receptors: an adult woman who had mild COVID-19 (a few samples of this study predate the infection). Cell type and time point are not known.

The rearrangement joins TRBV15 to TRBJ1-5; no definite D call. Germline loops: CDR1 LNHNV, CDR2 YYDKDF (reference sequence). V lost 8 bases, J lost 6 bases, and 14 bases lay in between. The CDR3 is 13 residues long. CDR3: CATQRVPGQPQHF. CDR3 coding DNA: TGTGCCACCCAGAGGGTCCCCGGTCAGCCCCAGCATTTT.

About this clonotype itself: At one end, the junction sequence differs from germline, possibly due to a read error. The chain uses TRBV6-2 or TRBV6-3 and TRBJ2-1; no definite D call. Germline V gene data show CDR1 as MNHEY and CDR2 as SVGEGT. The CDR3 is 15 amino acids. The CDR3 bases are TGTGCCAGCAGTCTCGTGAGGAGCTCCTACAATGAGAAGTTCTTC. Residues: CASSLVRSSYNEKFF.

The V gene is TRBV11-3, the J gene TRBJ2-2; D gene ambiguous. This CDR3 is built from 14 residues. Between the trimmed V and J ends, which lost 1 base and 1 base, there was a span of 4 bases. The V gene's germline CDR1 is SGHNT and CDR2 YENEEA. CDR3 protein: CASSLGKNTGELFF. The CDR3 coding sequence is TGTGCCAGCAGCTTAGGGAAGAACACCGGGGAGCTGTTTTTT.

This rearrangement joins TRBV4-1 to TRBJ2-7; the D is unclear. V lost 4 bases, J lost 5 bases, and 9 bases lay in between. The CDR3 sequence is 12 residues long. The V gene's germline CDR1 is MGHRA and CDR2 YSYEKL. CDR3 region: CASSLADDEQYF. As DNA, the CDR3 is TGCGCCAGCAGCCTAGCCGACGACGAGCAGTACTTC.

This clonotype was seen a few times. The rearrangement joins TRBV5-1 to TRBJ2-3; D ambiguous. The V and J ends lost 0 bases and 5 bases respectively, with 13 bases between them. CDR3 length: 15 residues. Germline loops: CDR1 SGHRS, CDR2 YFSETQ. The CDR3 spells CASSLASGPQDTQYF. CDR3 coding DNA: TGCGCCAGCAGCTTGGCGTCAGGCCCACAAGATACGCAGTATTTT.

This clonotype was counted between two and nine times. The CDR3: CSARDLNSGWSYEQYF. Written as DNA, the CDR3 is TGCAGTGCTAGAGATTTAAACTCGGGGTGGTCCTACGAGCAGTACTTC. J is TRBJ2-7 and V is TRBV20-1; weak D call: TRBD2 (5 bases). CDR1 and CDR2 (germline): DFQATT, SNEGSKA (reference sequence). V lost 0 bases, J lost 1 base, and 16 bases lay in between. This CDR3 comprises 16 residues.

This clonotype was counted between two and nine times. This sequence joins TRBV5-1 and TRBJ2-3; 9 bases align to TRBD2. With 2 bases clipped from V and 2 bases from J, the junction kept 12 bases outside the gene matches. Germline values: CDR1 SGHRS, CDR2 YFSETQ. The CDR3 covers 18 residues. The CDR3 loop reads CASSLVAGAGTPTDTQYF. The CDR3 region has the DNA TGCGCCAGCAGCTTAGTAGCGGGGGCCGGCACCCCCACAGATACGCAGTATTTT.

Here the CDR3 DNA reads TGTGCCAGCAGCTTAGCAGGGACTAGCGGGAGGGCCGTCTACAATGAGCAGTTCTTC. Encoded protein: CASSLAGTSGRAVYNEQFF. V usage is TRBV7-6 and J usage is TRBJ2-1, with 16 positions matching TRBD2. CDR3 length equals 19 residues. CDR1 and CDR2 (germline): SGHVS, FNYEAQ. J was trimmed by 3 bases and V by 0 bases; bases with no gene match: 5.

This clonotype was counted between two and nine times. The chain combines TRBV20-1 with TRBJ2-1; 8 bases map to TRBD2. V shed 0 bases, J shed 2 bases, and the junction held 6 bases outside the gene matches. The V gene's germline CDR1 is DFQATT and CDR2 SNEGSKA (reference sequence). The CDR3 length is 16 residues. The DNA of the CDR3 is TGCAGTGCTAGAGATAGAAGCGGGGGCGCCTACAATGAGCAGTTCTTC. This encodes CSARDRSGGAYNEQFF.

The V call is TRBV12-3 or TRBV12-4, the J call TRBJ1-2; D is unclear. The CDR3 has 11 residues. Trimming cost V 7 bases and J 2 bases, with 5 bases left between them. The chain's CDR3 is CASTLNYGYTF. CDR3 DNA: TGTGCCAGCACCTTAAACTATGGCTACACCTTC.

This clonotype has more than one count but fewer than ten. This chain links TRBV6-2 or TRBV6-3 with TRBJ2-5; D is unresolved. The CDR3 is made up of 14 amino acids. Trimming took off 5 bases at V and 4 bases at J, with 14 bases between the two ends. Germline V gives CDR1 MNHEY, CDR2 SVGEGT. CDR3 DNA: TGTGCCAGCAGTGGTTCTTGGGCTGCAGAGACCCAGTACTTC. It is translated as CASSGSWAAETQYF.

This clonotype has a handful of counts. V and J are TRBV12-3 or TRBV12-4 and TRBJ2-1, with D tentatively TRBD2 (7 bases). The CDR3 loop spans 17 amino acids. Trimming stripped 7 bases from V and 4 bases from J, with 23 bases between. CDR3 sequence (DNA): TGTGCCAGCACCCCAGGGGCGGGAGTGATTATGTACAATGAGCAGTTCTTC. It encodes CASTPGAGVIMYNEQFF.

The J gene is TRBJ1-1, the V gene TRBV12-5; D uncertain. V dropped 4 bases and J dropped 3 bases, with 6 bases sitting between them. CDR1 LGHNT and CDR2 FRNRAP come from the germline V gene. The CDR3 contains 12 residues. CDR3 nucleotides: TGTGCTAGTGGTTCGGCCGACACTGAAGCTTTCTTT. This encodes CASGSADTEAFF.

This clonotype was recorded a few times. V and J are TRBV4-3 and TRBJ2-1; the D is unclear. The germline V and J ends were trimmed by 0 bases and 7 bases, with 10 bases remaining between them. Germline CDR1 is LGHNA and CDR2 is YSLEER. This CDR3 is built from 14 residues. CDR3 in amino acids: CASSQDPFLNEQFF. The CDR3 nucleotides are TGCGCCAGCAGCCAAGATCCTTTCCTGAATGAGCAGTTCTTC.

CDR3 loop: CASSVGPGGDNEQFF. DNA for the CDR3: TGTGCCAGCAGCGTAGGTCCGGGAGGGGACAATGAGCAGTTCTTC. The chain combines TRBV9 with TRBJ2-1, with TRBD2 matching over 8 bases. V lost 0 bases, J lost 5 bases, and 4 bases stayed unmatched. Germline CDR1 is SGDLS and CDR2 is YYNGEE. This CDR3 is 15 amino acids long.

This rearrangement joins TRBV30 to TRBJ2-1; no clear D gene. With 7 bases removed from V and 4 bases from J, the gap between germline ends came to 23 bases. This CDR3 has 16 amino acids. In germline, CDR1 is GTSNPN, CDR2 SVGIG (reference sequence). CDR3 protein: CAYLDVHQLGYNEQFF. CDR3 DNA: TGTGCCTACCTTGACGTCCATCAACTGGGGTACAATGAGCAGTTCTTC.

This chain joins TRBV2 and TRBJ2-4; unclear D gene. Trimming took 4 bases from V and 5 from J, leaving 3 bases between them. CDR3 length equals 11 residues. In germline, CDR1 is SNHLY, CDR2 FYNNEI. The CDR3 DNA sequence: TGTGCCAGCAGTGCTGAAAACATTCAGTACTTC. Translating gives CASSAENIQYF. Full variable domain (rest looked up from reference TRBV2 and TRBJ2-4): EPEVTQTPSHQVTQMGQEVILRCVPISNHLYFYWYRQILGQKVEFLVSFYNNEISEKSEIFDDQFSVERPDGSNFTLKIRSTKLEDSAMYFCASSAENIQYFGAGTRLSVL.

The rearrangement joins TRBV5-5 to TRBJ1-1; D gene ambiguous. Deletions cut 0 bases from V and 0 bases from J, with 15 bases between. The germline gives CDR1 SGHKS, CDR2 YYEKEE (reference sequence). The CDR3 length is 17 residues. CDR3 region: CASSLENLHPMNTEAFF. The CDR3 nucleotides read TGTGCCAGCAGCTTGGAGAACCTCCACCCGATGAACACTGAAGCTTTCTTT.

The rearrangement links TRBV5-1 to TRBJ2-7, with D perhaps TRBD2 (6 bases). Trimming took 4 bases from V and 0 from J, leaving 17 bases between them. The CDR3 loop spans 16 amino acids. Germline values: CDR1 SGHRS, CDR2 YFSETQ. The CDR3, as DNA: TGCGCCAGCAGCCCTGATGGAGTGGGACTCTCCTACGAGCAGTACTTC. This codes for CASSPDGVGLSYEQYF.

The chain employs TRBV2 and TRBJ1-1; 8 nucleotides align to TRBD1. V was pared by 6 bases and J by 4 bases, with 13 bases of the junction left unmatched. CDR1 and CDR2 (germline): SNHLY, FYNNEI. This CDR3 comprises 16 residues. For the CDR3, the DNA is TGTGCCAGCAGCCTATCCCAGGGGGCTATGGGCACTGAAGCTTTCTTT. Translated: CASSLSQGAMGTEAFF. The whole variable domain, filled in from reference TRBV2 and TRBJ1-1, reads EPEVTQTPSHQVTQMGQEVILRCVPISNHLYFYWYRQILGQKVEFLVSFYNNEISEKSEIFDDQFSVERPDGSNFTLKIRSTKLEDSAMYFCASSLSQGAMGTEAFFGQGTRLTVV.

This chain links TRBV29-1 with TRBJ1-1; D is undetermined. The V gene lost 5 bases and the J gene lost 0 bases, with 10 bases spanning the gap. The germline CDR1 and CDR2 sequences are SQVTM and ANQGSEA. This CDR3 spans 13 amino acids. The CDR3 is CSVCWQMNTEAFF. The CDR3 DNA is TGCAGCGTTTGTTGGCAAATGAACACTGAAGCTTTCTTT. Full variable domain (missing parts from reference TRBV29-1 and TRBJ1-1): SAVISQKPSRDICQRGTSLTIQCQVDSQVTMMFWYRQQPGQSLTLIATANQGSEATYESGFVIDKFPISRPNLTFSTLTVSNMSPEDSSIYLCSVCWQMNTEAFFGQGTRLTVV.

CDR3 coding DNA: TGTGCCAGCAGCGTCCGGGATCCGACCTCCTATGGCTACACCTTC. Its protein is CASSVRDPTSYGYTF. This rearrangement joins TRBV7-2 to TRBJ1-2; no clear D gene. V shed 5 bases and J shed 4 bases, with 17 bases lying between them. Germline V gene sequence: CDR1 SGHTA, CDR2 FQGNSA. The CDR3 contains 15 residues.

The chain employs TRBV7-2 and TRBJ2-1, with 7 bases aligning to TRBD1. The ends lost 1 base at V and 3 bases at J; junction bases unmatched: 3. CDR3 length: 15 amino acids. Germline values: CDR1 SGHTA, CDR2 FQGNSA. Written as DNA, the CDR3 is TGTGCCAGCAGCTTAGAACAGGGGATCTACAATGAGCAGTTCTTC. It yields the protein CASSLEQGIYNEQFF.

This clonotype was observed a few times. The chain is built from TRBV6-2 or TRBV6-3 and TRBJ2-1; 7 positions agree with TRBD2. The CDR3 sequence is 15 residues long. Trimming took 4 bases from V and 5 from J; bases not matched to a gene: 8. Germline assignment: CDR1 MNHEY and CDR2 SVGEGT. CDR3 nucleotide sequence: TGTGCCAGCAGTTCTCCGAGCGGGGCTAACAATGAGCAGTTCTTC. Translated: CASSSPSGANNEQFF.